This TCR beta chain stems from a study of blood T cells in healthy people across ages. Broader study findings: Higher diversity and more naive CD4+ cells were features of long-lived donors, compared to aged donors.

For the second PCR, which ran for roughly 7 to 11 cycles, a sample-barcoded 5' primer and a J-beta primer mix were used. A single record per CDR3 protein comes from TCRdb applying MiXCR to the 5' RACE reads. This sample has more than 650,000 distinct CDR3 sequences, with about 53% found just once. A note on this clonotype: Its specificity is unknown.

The CDR3 has 17 residues. Between the trimmed V and J ends, which lost 5 bases and 2 bases, there was a span of 21 bases. The germline V gene encodes CDR1 SGHRS and CDR2 YFSETQ. V usage is TRBV5-1 and J usage is TRBJ2-3, with D maybe TRBD2 (6 bases). The TCR originated in a man of 80 years or more in good health. Material: blood. As DNA, the CDR3 is TGCGCCAGCAGTCCGGACACCACGGACTACTACACAGATACGCAGTATTTT. Its protein product is CASSPDTTDYYTDTQYF.